This T cell receptor beta chain was profiled in a study of blood T cell repertoires in COVID-19. Study at large: Some COVID-19 samples were acute and others convalescent; all came from the United States, Italy and Spain.

Participants' reported clinical history set cohort assignment. This clone was counted a single time. Study processing details: For nucleated cells, counts were estimated from reference gene primer amplification. Generated by immunoSEQ multiplex PCR, the TCRdb table keeps only in-frame clones and is missing some. The V and J calls and clone size come from that table; D and trimming were worked out from the DNA. Altogether 300,000 or so clones are present, 85% to 90% being singletons, with the ten largest covering less than 3%. Germline CDR1 and CDR2: DFQATT and SNEGSKA (reference sequence). Trimming left V 3 bases short and J 4 bases short, with 15 bases between. This CDR3 is built from 14 residues.

The sequencing sample was made of PBMCs or T cells enriched from blood (not recorded which). The TCR originated in a woman aged 50 to 60 who had been exposed to COVID-19. V usage is TRBV20-1 and J usage is TRBJ1-1; no firm D call. The CDR3 is CSASRGNWGTEAFF. The CDR3 bases are TGCAGTGCTAGTCGGGGTAACTGGGGCACTGAAGCTTTCTTT.